This record covers a single T cell receptor beta chain. Its antigen target is currently unknown. The data are from a study of cytomegalovirus exposure and HLA in healthy donors (TCRdb year 2017). The study in broad terms: An earlier analysis of some 550 of the donors reported approximately 290 Gb of sequence data and some 120 million unique TCR beta sequences from about 180 million T cells. The study profiled the T cell repertoires of about 640 subjects by immunosequencing and related them to cytomegalovirus serostatus. On average, roughly 200,000 unique TCR beta nucleotide sequences were sequenced per donor among a few hundred genotyped donors of the cohort, with roughly 18% of those sequences being non-productive. Typing coverage varied by locus: roughly 629-640 donors for A, B, C, DRB1 and DQB1; more than 500 for DQA1; 606 for DPA1; roughly 470 for DPB1. All discovery cohort repertoires had been generated on a single sequencing platform. Alongside the repertoire data, information on donor age, sex, ethnicity and CMV serostatus was compiled. In addition to the first cohort of 500 to 850 subjects, a separate validation cohort of some 120 different subjects was used. Approximately 300 gigabases of sequencing data and 70 million to 95 million unique TCR sequences made up an early release that covered about 640 HLA-typed donors. A later analysis re-examined previously published TCR beta repertoires from 600 to 700 donors and added high-resolution HLA genotyping to investigate patterns of TCR occurrence. In a later genetic analysis, genome-wide SNP genotypes for about 55% of the roughly 700 donors were used, and that subset was treated as a discovery cohort. To predict cytomegalovirus infection status, the study combined high-throughput TCR immunosequencing, statistical association of individual TCRs with disease status, and machine learning. In the later analysis, no new phenotypic data were used to find candidate immune exposures; instead, reliance was placed on TCR beta sequences and their occurrence across donors. HLA typing covered class I and class II loci at four-digit resolution. Five DR-DQ haplotypes were treated as single units for association and clustering because of strong linkage in the cohort. The genetic ancestry cluster associated with self-reported Caucasian donors included about 84% of the 300 to 450 genotyped donors. An earlier analysis of around 640 of the donors used high-throughput TCR beta sequencing to judge whether each TCR beta V gene segment behaved as functional or pseudogenic. The study was designed to test whether signatures of past pathogen exposure could be identified by cataloging public T cell receptors.

Spanning cysteine to phenylalanine, the CDR3 consists of 14 amino acids. The sequence is cut down to CDR3 DNA, 42 bases in frame from base 1. Based on the germline V gene (reference sequence), the CDR1 and CDR2 sequences are SEHNR and FQNEAQ. V ends up 10 bases short and J 8 bases short, with an unmatched junction base count of 10. The library was obtained by the immunoSEQ multiplex PCR assay. For the multiplex PCR, a mixture combining 60 forward primers for TCR Vbeta segments and 13 reverse primers for TCR Jbeta segments was used. The CDR3 region of rearranged TCR beta genes was amplified from genomic DNA with a multiplex PCR assay. Amplified TCR beta libraries were sequenced as 87-base-pair reads on the Illumina HiSeq System. The original pipeline was this. Across the 666 repertoires, a later analysis counted about 81 million unique TCR beta chains, approximately 10 million of which were shared by at least two donors. A nearest-neighbor algorithm error-corrected the raw reads and collapsed the reads into unique sequences, merging closely related sequences to remove PCR and sequencing errors. To assign V, D and J gene segments, CDR3 sequences were aligned to IMGT reference sequences. Each retained sequence needed at least a six-nucleotide match to both a V gene segment and a J gene segment. Rearrangements were called productive when the CDR3 lacked stop codons and stayed in frame with V and J; all others were non-productive. Following IMGT convention, CDR3 was defined as the stretch from the second conserved V-encoded cysteine up to the conserved J-encoded phenylalanine. The earlier analysis of about 500 of the donors excluded sequences that lacked an unambiguous match to a single V gene segment. In an earlier analysis of a few hundred of the donors, V segments were called functional above 56.7% productive rearrangements and were called segregating when the between-donor standard deviation exceeded 5%. A statistical classification framework was built to diagnose cytomegalovirus status from the catalog of TCR beta chain sequences. In a later analysis, V and J genes were assigned by comparing TCR nucleotide sequences against IMGT/GENE-DB human TR gene sequences. In a later analysis, CDR3 sequences and most-parsimonious VDJ recombination scenarios were assigned using the TCRdist pipeline. In a later analysis, each TCR beta chain was defined by its CDR3 amino acid sequence together with its V-gene family, and reads without a unique V-gene family were excluded. As a way to deal with suspected cross-contamination and a sequencing artifact, a later analysis dropped approximately 570 nucleotide sequences that were highly shared and had low generation probability. For each public chain, a later analysis derived a clonal expansion index from normalized ranks of inferred template counts within each repertoire. Generation probabilities in a later analysis came from a VDJ recombination model fitted to out-of-frame rearrangements, and those results were checked against IGoR. A later analysis scored TCR-TCR, TCR-HLA and TCR-CMV co-occurrence with hypergeometric tests, applying a repertoire-size bias correction to TCR pairs. In a later analysis, false discovery rates were estimated by permuting HLA or CMV assignments 20 times. In a later analysis, co-occurring TCRs were grouped using DBSCAN, and TCRdist sequence similarity was added for clustering within HLA-allele-positive subsets. For co-occurrence clustering, repertoires with fewer than 30,000 or more than 120,000 public chains were excluded, along with a handful of repertoires with anomalous nucleotide sharing. Imported from immuneACCESS, the table was reduced by TCRdb to in-frame sequences with V and J called. These copies leave out some clones; in studies compared against another copy, an unresolved V gene accounts for under half, and the cause of the remainder is not known. That table furnishes V, J and clone size, whereas the DNA furnished D and trimming. The table kept for this sample lists 100,000 to 150,000 clones. The biggest ten clones account for 1.5% to 2% of the sample.

The study at large found these results: In this cohort, only TCR beta chains were sequenced, and detectable features were limited by the absence of alpha or paired-chain data. In vitro tests confirmed that a few of the cytomegalovirus-associated TCR beta chains recognize cytomegalovirus antigens. A later analysis found that most CMV-associated TCR beta chains appeared HLA-restricted, with HLA associations seemingly driven largely by CMV exposure. Compared with equally common non-associated chains, HLA-associated TCR beta chains in a later analysis were more clonally expanded and had lower generation probabilities. Most TCR sequences were observed very rarely across donors, whereas some public TCRs were present in many individuals. In an earlier analysis of about 550 of the donors, most TCR beta V segments were observed in productive rearrangements about 87% or about 30% of the time, broadly matching IMGT annotations. Cytomegalovirus status was reported to be diagnosed by the classifier with high specificity and sensitivity in both the original and validation cohorts. A further reported finding was that TCR beta sequences accurately predicted the HLA-A and HLA-B alleles for most subjects in the first cohort. A later analysis associated 15,000 to 20,000 TCR beta sequences with specific HLA alleles at a false discovery rate of 0.05. Linkage disequilibrium might explain the correlated functional status among segregating V segments, but an unknown experimental factor could not be excluded. A cluster of highly shared sequence variants was judged likely to represent a technical artifact of the sequencing pipeline. A total of roughly 160 TCR beta chains were listed by the study as associated with cytomegalovirus. According to a later analysis, TCR association rates differed among HLA loci, with DRB1 alleles showing the most associated TCRs and HLA-C alleles showing the fewest. Because counts were too low, some 16 rarely observed V segments, including chromosome 9 orphons, were excluded from the earlier analysis of 587 of the donors. In a later genetic analysis, a missense DCLRE1C variant was associated with V-gene and J-gene trimming of TCR beta chains, and the association was replicated in an independent cohort. The only immune exposure information available for the cohort was CMV serostatus. The presence/absence analyses assumed that sequencing depth was roughly uniform across donors, and that assumption may not be true. According to a later genetic analysis, donors in an Asian-associated ancestry cluster had fewer N-insertions in productive TCRs than the roughly 670-donor mean. A later analysis reported that several top co-occurrence clusters appeared linked to parvovirus B19, influenza, CMV and Epstein-Barr virus. Because HLA typing was missing for some donors at each locus, association tests included only the typed subset. Some IMGT-functional V segments, including TRBV6-2 and TRBV6-3, could not be distinguished by the 87-base-pair reads and were therefore excluded. Strong co-occurrence of HLA alleles, especially DR and DQ, made assigning TCR associations to individual alleles difficult. According to the authors, the approach could potentially be generalized to other disease states and immunological phenotypes.

The cohort consisted of hundreds of healthy bone marrow donors. Cohort members were all nominally healthy when sampled, although unrecorded immune exposures were likely present. The donor tested CMV seropositive, placing the donor among the 290 or so seropositive members of the cohort. Every donor gave a peripheral blood sample, and the peripheral blood mononuclear cells from that sample were used for TCR beta sequencing. Genomic DNA was extracted from the blood cell samples with the Qiagen DNeasy Blood Extraction Kit. Sequences were obtained from PBMCs. Recombination connected TRBV7-9 to TRBJ2-1; the junction holds 11 bases that match TRBD2. The TCR was taken from a woman between 40 and 50 years old in good health and CMV-seropositive. The base sequence is TGTGCCATCGCACTAGCGGGAGTGGAGTATGAGCAGTTCTTC. This codes for CAIALAGVEYEQFF.